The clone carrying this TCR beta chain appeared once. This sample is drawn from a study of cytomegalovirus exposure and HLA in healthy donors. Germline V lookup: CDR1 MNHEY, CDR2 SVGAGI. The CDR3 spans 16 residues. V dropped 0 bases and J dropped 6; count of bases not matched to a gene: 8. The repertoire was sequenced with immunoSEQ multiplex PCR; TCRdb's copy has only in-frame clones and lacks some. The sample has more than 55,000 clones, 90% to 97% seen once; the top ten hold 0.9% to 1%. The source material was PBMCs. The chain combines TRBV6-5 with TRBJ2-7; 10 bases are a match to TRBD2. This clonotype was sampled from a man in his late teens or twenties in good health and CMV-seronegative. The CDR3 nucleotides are TGTGCCAGCAGTTACTCTTTCCTAGCGGGAGCGGGCGAGCAGTACTTC. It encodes CASSYSFLAGAGEQYF.